This T cell receptor (beta chain) was found in a study of patients and donors after allogeneic stem cell transplantation. MiXCR was run by TCRdb on the RT-PCR reads, yielding one entry per CDR3 protein. The sample holds 920,000 or so distinct CDR3 sequences, roughly 17% seen once. V was shortened by 6 bases and J by 7 bases, with 19 bases between the two germline ends. The CDR3 sequence is 15 residues long. This clonotype was counted many times. Sample: blood, either unsorted or a sorted T cell fraction (not recorded which). This sequence originates from a human donor who was either an allogeneic HSCT recipient or a stem cell or donor lymphocyte infusion donor (not recorded which). It is not recorded whose cells these are; they may come from a transplant donor. V usage is TRBV12-3 or TRBV12-4 and J usage is TRBJ1-5; TRBD1 might be the D (5 bases). Here the CDR3 reads CASSAKDGSGQPQHF. The CDR3 DNA reads TGTGCCAGCAGCGCAAAAGACGGGTCAGGGCAGCCCCAGCATTTT.